This T cell receptor (beta chain) stems from a study of cytomegalovirus exposure and HLA in healthy donors. Study-wide findings and caveats: According to a later analysis, most TCR beta chains associated with CMV appeared HLA-restricted. Reports state that TCR beta sequences accurately predicted most subjects' HLA-A and HLA-B alleles.

Donors were ostensibly healthy at sampling, although undocumented immune exposures were probable. A multiplex PCR was run with 60 Vbeta primers and 13 Jbeta primers. Clones were read by immunoSEQ multiplex PCR, and TCRdb kept only the in-frame ones, dropping some. The sample consists of 150,000 to 180,000 clones, 70% to 85% of them appearing once. In regard to this clone: Its antigen is not identified.

The V and J ends lost 0 bases and 4 bases, in that order; junction bases with no gene match: 12. From germline, CDR1 is LGHNA and CDR2 YNFKEQ. The CDR3 spans 21 residues. The chain joins TRBV4-2 to TRBJ2-2; 15 bases line up with TRBD2. Sequencing was carried out using PBMCs. This TCR derives from a man younger than 40 in good health and CMV-seronegative. The CDR3 reads CASSQEHFGLAGGRGTGELFF. The CDR3 region has the DNA TGTGCCAGCAGCCAAGAACACTTCGGACTAGCGGGGGGGCGCGGCACCGGGGAGCTGTTTTTT.